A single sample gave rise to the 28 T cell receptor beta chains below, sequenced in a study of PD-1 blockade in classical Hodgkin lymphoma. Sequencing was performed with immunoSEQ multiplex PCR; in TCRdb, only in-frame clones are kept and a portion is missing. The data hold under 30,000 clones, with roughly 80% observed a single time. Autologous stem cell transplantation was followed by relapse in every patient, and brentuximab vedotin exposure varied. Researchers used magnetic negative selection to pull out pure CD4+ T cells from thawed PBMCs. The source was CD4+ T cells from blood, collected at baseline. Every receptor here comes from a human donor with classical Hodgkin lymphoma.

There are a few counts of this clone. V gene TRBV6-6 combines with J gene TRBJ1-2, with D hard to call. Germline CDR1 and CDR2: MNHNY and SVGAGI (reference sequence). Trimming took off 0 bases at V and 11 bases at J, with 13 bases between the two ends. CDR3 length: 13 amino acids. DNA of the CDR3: TGTGCCAGCAGTTACTCCGGGGTAGGGTATTACACCTTC. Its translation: CASSYSGVGYYTF.

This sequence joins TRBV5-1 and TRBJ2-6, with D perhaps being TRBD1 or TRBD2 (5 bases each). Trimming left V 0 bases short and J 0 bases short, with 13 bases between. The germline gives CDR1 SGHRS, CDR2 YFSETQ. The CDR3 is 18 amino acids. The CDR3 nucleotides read TGCGCCAGCAGCTTGGTACGGGGACGGAACTCTGGGGCCAACGTCCTGACTTTC. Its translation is CASSLVRGRNSGANVLTF.

The CDR3 nucleotides are TGTGCCAGTAGTATAGACCGGGACAGGCATGAAAAACTGTTTTTT. It encodes CASSIDRDRHEKLFF. The chain couples TRBV19 to TRBJ1-4; 8 bases map to TRBD1. The length of the CDR3 is 15 residues. After removal of 0 bases from V and 6 bases from J, the junction contained 3 bases not matched to a gene. Germline CDR1 reads LNHDA; CDR2 reads SQIVND (reference sequence).

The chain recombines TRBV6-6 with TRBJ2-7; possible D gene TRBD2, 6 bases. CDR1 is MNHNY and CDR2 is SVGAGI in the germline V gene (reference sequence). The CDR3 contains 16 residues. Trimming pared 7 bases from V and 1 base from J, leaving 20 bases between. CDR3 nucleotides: TGTGCCAGCAATAACATGCAGGGACTGTATTCCTACGAGCAGTACTTC. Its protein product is CASNNMQGLYSYEQYF.

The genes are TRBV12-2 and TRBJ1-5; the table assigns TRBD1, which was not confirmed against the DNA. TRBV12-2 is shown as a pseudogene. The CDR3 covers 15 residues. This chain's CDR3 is CASRLKAGANQPQHF. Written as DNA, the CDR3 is TGTGCAAGTCGCTTAAAAGCTGGGGCAAATCAGCCCCAGCATTTT.

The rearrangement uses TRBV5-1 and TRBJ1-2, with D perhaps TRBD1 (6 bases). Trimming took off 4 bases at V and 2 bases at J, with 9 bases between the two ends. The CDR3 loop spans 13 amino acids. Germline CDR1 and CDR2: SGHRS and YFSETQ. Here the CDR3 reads CASSPGTNYGYTF. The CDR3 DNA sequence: TGCGCCAGCAGCCCGGGGACAAACTATGGCTACACCTTC.

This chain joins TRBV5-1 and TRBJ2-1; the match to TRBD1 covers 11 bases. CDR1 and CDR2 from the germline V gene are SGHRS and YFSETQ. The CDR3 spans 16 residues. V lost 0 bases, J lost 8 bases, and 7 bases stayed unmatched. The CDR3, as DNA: TGCGCCAGCAGCTTGGAAGGGGACAGGGGGGTCGATGAGCAGTTCTTC. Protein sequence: CASSLEGDRGVDEQFF.

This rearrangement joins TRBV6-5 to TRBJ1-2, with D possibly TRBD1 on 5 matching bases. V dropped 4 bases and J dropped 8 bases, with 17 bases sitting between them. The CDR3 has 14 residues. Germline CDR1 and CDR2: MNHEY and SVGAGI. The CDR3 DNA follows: TGTGCCAGCAGTTTCGGGGACCGGTCCAAGGGCTACACCTTC. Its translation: CASSFGDRSKGYTF.

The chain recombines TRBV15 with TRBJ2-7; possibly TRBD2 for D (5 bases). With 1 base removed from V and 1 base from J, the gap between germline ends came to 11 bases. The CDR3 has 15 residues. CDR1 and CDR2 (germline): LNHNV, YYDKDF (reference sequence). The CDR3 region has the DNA TGTGCCACCAGCAGAGGGGGAGAGAAATCCTACGAGCAGTACTTC. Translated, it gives CATSRGGEKSYEQYF.

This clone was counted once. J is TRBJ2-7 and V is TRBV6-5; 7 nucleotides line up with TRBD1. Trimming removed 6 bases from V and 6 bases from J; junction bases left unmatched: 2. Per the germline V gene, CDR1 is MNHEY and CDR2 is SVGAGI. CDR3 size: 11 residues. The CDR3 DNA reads TGTGCCAGCAGACAGGGGTTCGAGCAGTACTTC. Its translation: CASRQGFEQYF.

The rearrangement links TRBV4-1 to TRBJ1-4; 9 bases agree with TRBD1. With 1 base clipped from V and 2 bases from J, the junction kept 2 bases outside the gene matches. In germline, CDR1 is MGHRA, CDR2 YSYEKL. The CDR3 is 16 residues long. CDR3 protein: CASSQGTGVTNEKLFF. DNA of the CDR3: TGCGCCAGCAGCCAAGGGACAGGGGTGACTAATGAAAAACTGTTTTTT.

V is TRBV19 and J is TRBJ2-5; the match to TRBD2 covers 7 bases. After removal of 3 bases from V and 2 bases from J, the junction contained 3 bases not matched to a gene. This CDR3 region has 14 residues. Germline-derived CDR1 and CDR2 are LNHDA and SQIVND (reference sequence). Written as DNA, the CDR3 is TGTGCCAGTAGTATTACGGGGGGACAAGAGACCCAGTACTTC. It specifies CASSITGGQETQYF. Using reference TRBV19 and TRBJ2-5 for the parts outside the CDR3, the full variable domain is DGGITQSPKYLFRKEGQNVTLSCEQNLNHDAMYWYRQDPGQGLRLIYYSQIVNDFQKGDIAEGYSVSREKKESFPLTVTSAQKNPTAFYLCASSITGGQETQYFGPGTRLLVL.

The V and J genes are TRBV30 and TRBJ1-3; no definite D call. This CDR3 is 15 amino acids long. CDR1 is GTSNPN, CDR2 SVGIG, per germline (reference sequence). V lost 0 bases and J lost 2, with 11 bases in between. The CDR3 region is CAWSVRRGTGNTIYF. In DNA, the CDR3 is TGTGCCTGGAGTGTACGTCGTGGGACTGGAAACACCATATATTTT.

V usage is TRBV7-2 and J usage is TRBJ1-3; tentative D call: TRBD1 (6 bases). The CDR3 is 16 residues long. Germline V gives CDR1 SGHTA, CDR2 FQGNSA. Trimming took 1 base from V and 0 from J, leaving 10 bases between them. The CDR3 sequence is CASSLDTGLSGNTIYF. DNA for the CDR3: TGTGCCAGCAGCTTAGACACAGGGCTCTCTGGAAACACCATATATTTT.

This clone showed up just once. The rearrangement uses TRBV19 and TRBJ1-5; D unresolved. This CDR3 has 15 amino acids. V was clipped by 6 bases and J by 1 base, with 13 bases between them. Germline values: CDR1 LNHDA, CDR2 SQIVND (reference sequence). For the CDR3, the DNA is TGTGCCAGTAGATGGGGAGGGTTAAGCAATCAGCCCCAGCATTTT. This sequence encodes CASRWGGLSNQPQHF.

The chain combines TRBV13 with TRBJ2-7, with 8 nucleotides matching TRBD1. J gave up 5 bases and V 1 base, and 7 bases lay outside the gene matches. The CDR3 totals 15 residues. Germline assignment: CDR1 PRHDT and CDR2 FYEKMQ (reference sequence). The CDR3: CASSLVPDRGHEQYF. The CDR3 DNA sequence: TGTGCCAGCAGCTTAGTTCCCGACAGGGGTCACGAGCAGTACTTC.

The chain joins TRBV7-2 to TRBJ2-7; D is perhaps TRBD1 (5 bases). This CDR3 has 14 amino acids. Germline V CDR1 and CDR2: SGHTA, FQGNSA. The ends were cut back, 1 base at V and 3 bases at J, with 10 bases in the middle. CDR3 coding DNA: TGTGCCAGCAGCTTAGATAGACAGAGCTACGAGCAGTACTTC. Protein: CASSLDRQSYEQYF.

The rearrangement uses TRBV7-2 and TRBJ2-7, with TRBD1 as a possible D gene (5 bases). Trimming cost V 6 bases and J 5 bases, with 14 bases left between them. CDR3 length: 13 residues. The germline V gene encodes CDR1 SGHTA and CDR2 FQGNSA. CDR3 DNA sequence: TGTGCCAGCAGTTTGTCCAGGGTCCACGAGCAGTACTTC. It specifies CASSLSRVHEQYF.

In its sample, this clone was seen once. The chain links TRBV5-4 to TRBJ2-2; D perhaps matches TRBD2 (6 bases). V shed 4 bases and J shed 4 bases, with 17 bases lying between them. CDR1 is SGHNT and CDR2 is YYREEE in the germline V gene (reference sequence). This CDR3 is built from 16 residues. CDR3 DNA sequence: TGTGCCAGCAGCCGAGGCACGGGGGAGGCCACCGGGGAGCTGTTTTTT. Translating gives CASSRGTGEATGELFF.

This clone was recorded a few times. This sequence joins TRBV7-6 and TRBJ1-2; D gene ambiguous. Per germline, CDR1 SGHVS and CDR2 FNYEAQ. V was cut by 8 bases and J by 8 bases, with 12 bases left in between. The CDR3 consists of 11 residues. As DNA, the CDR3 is TGTGCCAGCGTCCTTGGCTACGGCTACACCTTC. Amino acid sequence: CASVLGYGYTF.

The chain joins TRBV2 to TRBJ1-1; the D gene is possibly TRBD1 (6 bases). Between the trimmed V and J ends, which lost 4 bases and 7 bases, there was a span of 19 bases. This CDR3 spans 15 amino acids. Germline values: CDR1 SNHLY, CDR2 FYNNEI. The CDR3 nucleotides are TGTGCCAGCAGTGCGTTAGGACAGCCGCGCGGTGAAGCTTTCTTT. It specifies CASSALGQPRGEAFF.

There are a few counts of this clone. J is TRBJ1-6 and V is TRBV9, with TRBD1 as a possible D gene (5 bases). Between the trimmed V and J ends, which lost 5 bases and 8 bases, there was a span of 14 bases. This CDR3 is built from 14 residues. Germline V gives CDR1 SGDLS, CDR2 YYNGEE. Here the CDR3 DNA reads TGTGCCAGCAGAGCCCAGGGAGTCGATTCACCCCTCCACTTT. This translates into CASRAQGVDSPLHF.

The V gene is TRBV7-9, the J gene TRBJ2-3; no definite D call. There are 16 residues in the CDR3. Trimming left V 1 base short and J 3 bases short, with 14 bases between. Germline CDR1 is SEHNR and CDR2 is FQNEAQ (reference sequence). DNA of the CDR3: TGTGCCAGCAGCTTAGTCTACACGGTCGATACAGATACGCAGTATTTT. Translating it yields CASSLVYTVDTDTQYF.

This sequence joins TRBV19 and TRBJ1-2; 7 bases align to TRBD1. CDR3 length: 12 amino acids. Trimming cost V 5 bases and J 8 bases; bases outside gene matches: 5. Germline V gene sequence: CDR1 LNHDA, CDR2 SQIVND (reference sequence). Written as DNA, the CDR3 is TGTGCCAGTAGTGTGGGACAGCTAGGCTACACCTTC. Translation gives CASSVGQLGYTF.

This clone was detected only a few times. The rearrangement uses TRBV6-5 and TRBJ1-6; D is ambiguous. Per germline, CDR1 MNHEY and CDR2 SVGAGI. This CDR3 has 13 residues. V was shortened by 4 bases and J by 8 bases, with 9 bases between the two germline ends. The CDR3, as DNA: TGTGCCAGCAGTTTAAGGAGAGATTCACCCCTCCACTTT. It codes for CASSLRRDSPLHF.

The CDR3 loop reads CASSDLGAGGLNEQFF. CDR3 bases: TGTGCCAGCAGTGACTTAGGAGCGGGGGGCCTCAATGAGCAGTTCTTC. The rearrangement joins TRBV6-4 to TRBJ2-1; TRBD2 aligns across 9 bases. The CDR3 contains 16 residues. CDR1 and CDR2 from the germline V gene are MRHNA and SNTAGT. V dropped 1 base and J dropped 6; count of bases not matched to a gene: 7.

CDR3: CSARDNYSYEQYF. In DNA form, the CDR3 reads TGCAGCGCCCGGGACAACTACTCCTACGAGCAGTACTTC. V gene TRBV29-1 combines with J gene TRBJ2-7; a possible D gene is TRBD1 (6 bases). The CDR3 is 13 amino acids. V dropped 7 bases and J dropped 0 bases, with 13 bases sitting between them. Looked up from germline, CDR1 is SQVTM and CDR2 is ANQGSEA.

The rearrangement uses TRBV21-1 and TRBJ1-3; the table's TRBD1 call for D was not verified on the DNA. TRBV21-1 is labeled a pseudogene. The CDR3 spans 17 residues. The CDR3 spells CASSPHDRDPSGNTIYF. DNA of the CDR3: TGTGCCAGCAGCCCCCATGACAGGGACCCATCTGGAAACACCATATATTTT.